These 7 T cell receptor beta chains share one sample of origin, sequenced in a study of post-analysis software for immune sequencing data. Overall study results and limits: About 5 TRBV segments were more frequent in patients than controls; TRBV5-6, TRBV5-1 and TRBV20-1 belonged to this group.

What these receptors recognize is not known. Unique molecular identifiers featured in each of the TCR beta cDNA libraries. Each CDR3 protein is one row after TCRdb ran MiXCR on the PCR reads. The sample holds 450,000 to 650,000 distinct CDR3 sequences, about 44% seen once. The sequenced sample consisted of blood. All receptors come from a girl between 10 and 17 years old with multiple sclerosis.

The rearrangement joins TRBV20-1 to TRBJ1-2; D is perhaps TRBD1 (5 bases). Germline CDR1 DFQATT, CDR2 SNEGSKA (reference sequence). V was shortened by 0 bases and J by 0 bases, with 14 bases between the two germline ends. The CDR3 spans 16 residues. The CDR3, as DNA: TGCAGTGCTAGAGATGTGGGTGTGGGGGCTAACTATGGCTACACCTTC. Its translation is CSARDVGVGANYGYTF.

V and J are TRBV12-3 or TRBV12-4 and TRBJ1-2; D possibly corresponds to TRBD1 (6 bases). CDR3 length: 17 residues. V was clipped by 2 bases and J by 6 bases, with 22 bases between them. CDR3 DNA sequence: TGTGCCAGCAGTTTAATTAGTCAGGGGAGGGTTGAGGATGGCTACACCTTC. Its protein is CASSLISQGRVEDGYTF.

The sample holds one count of this clonotype. The chain carries TRBV12-5 and TRBJ2-1; possibly TRBD1 for D (6 bases). This CDR3 spans 13 amino acids. Trimming left V 4 bases short and J 4 bases short, with 8 bases between. Germline V gene data show CDR1 as LGHNT and CDR2 as FRNRAP. The CDR3 sequence: CASGSGQYNEQFF. CDR3 in DNA: TGTGCTAGTGGTTCCGGACAGTACAATGAGCAGTTCTTC.

The rearrangement uses TRBV29-1 and TRBJ2-7, with D tentatively TRBD2 (5 bases). The germline V gene has CDR1 SQVTM and CDR2 ANQGSEA. The CDR3 spans 11 residues. V lost 4 bases, J lost 6 bases, and 10 bases lay in between. The CDR3 bases are TGCAGCGTTGTGTCGGGAAGCGAGCAGTACTTC. Its protein product is CSVVSGSEQYF.

The chain joins TRBV29-1 to TRBJ2-5; TRBD2 matches at 8 bases. J gave up 5 bases and V 6 bases, and 8 bases lay outside the gene matches. CDR3 length equals 13 residues. Looked up from germline, CDR1 is SQVTM and CDR2 is ANQGSEA. Written as DNA, the CDR3 is TGCAGCGTGGCCGGGACTAGAGATGAGACCCAGTACTTC. It encodes CSVAGTRDETQYF. The full variable domain, rest sourced from reference TRBV29-1 and TRBJ2-5, is SAVISQKPSRDICQRGTSLTIQCQVDSQVTMMFWYRQQPGQSLTLIATANQGSEATYESGFVIDKFPISRPNLTFSTLTVSNMSPEDSSIYLCSVAGTRDETQYFGPGTRLLVL.

This clonotype was seen a single time. A read error may produce the germline difference seen at one junction end. The rearrangement joins TRBV25-1 to TRBJ2-4, with 8 positions matching TRBD1. The assigned J gene may be wrong: the sequence end matches TRBJ2-7 better. The CDR3 covers 14 residues. Germline lookup yields CDR1 MGHDK and CDR2 SYGVNS. The CDR3: CAGSEGQVAYEQYF. Written as DNA, the CDR3 is TGTGCCGGCAGTGAGGGACAGGTGGCCTACGAGCAGTACTTC.

The genes are TRBV20-1 and TRBJ2-3, with a tentative D call TRBD2 (6 bases). The length of the CDR3 is 16 residues. V shed 3 bases and J shed 2 bases, with 18 bases lying between them. Germline CDR1 DFQATT, CDR2 SNEGSKA (reference sequence). As DNA, the CDR3 is TGCAGTGCTAGGGCCCTCGTGGGAGGCAACACAGATACGCAGTATTTT. This sequence encodes CSARALVGGNTDTQYF.